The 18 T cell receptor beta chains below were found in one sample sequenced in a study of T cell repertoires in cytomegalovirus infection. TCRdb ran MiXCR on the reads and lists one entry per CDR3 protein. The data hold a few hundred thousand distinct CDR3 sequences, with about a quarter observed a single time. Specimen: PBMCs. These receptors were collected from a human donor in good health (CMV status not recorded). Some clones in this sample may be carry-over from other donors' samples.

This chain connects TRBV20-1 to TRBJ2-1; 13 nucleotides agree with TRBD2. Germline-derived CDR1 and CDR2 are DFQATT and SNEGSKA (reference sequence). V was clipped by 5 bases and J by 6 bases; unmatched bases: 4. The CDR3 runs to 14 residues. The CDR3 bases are TGCAGTGCTTCCGGGACTAGCGGGACCAATGAGCAGTTCTTC. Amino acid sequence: CSASGTSGTNEQFF.

The CDR3 DNA is TGTGCCAGCAGTTACTCGGCTATAGCGGGAGGGAACAATGAGCAGTTCTTC. Translating it yields CASSYSAIAGGNNEQFF. The chain links TRBV6-5 to TRBJ2-1, with TRBD2 identical over 11 bases. The CDR3 loop spans 17 amino acids. V lost 0 bases and J lost 5; bases outside the gene matches: 6. Germline-derived CDR1 and CDR2 are MNHEY and SVGAGI.

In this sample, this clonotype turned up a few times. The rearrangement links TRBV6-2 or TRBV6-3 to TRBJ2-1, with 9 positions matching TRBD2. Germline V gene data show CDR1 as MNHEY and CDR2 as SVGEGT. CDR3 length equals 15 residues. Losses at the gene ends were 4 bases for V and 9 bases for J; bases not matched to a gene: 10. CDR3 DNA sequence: TGTGCCAGCAGTTCCCTAGCGGGATTTTATACTGAGCAGTTCTTC. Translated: CASSSLAGFYTEQFF.

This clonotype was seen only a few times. The CDR3 DNA reads as TGTGCCAGCGAGCGGACAGGCTATGGCTACACCTTC. Translating gives CASERTGYGYTF. The chain employs TRBV28 and TRBJ1-2; 7 bases line up with TRBD1. The CDR3 spans 12 residues. The J segment lost 4 bases and the V segment lost 8 bases, leaving 4 bases of the junction unmatched. CDR1 and CDR2 from the germline V gene are MDHEN and SYDVKM.

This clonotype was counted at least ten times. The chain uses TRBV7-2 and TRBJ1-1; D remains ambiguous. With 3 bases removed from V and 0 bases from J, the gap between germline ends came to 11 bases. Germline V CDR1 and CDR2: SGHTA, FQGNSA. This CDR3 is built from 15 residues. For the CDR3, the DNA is TGTGCCAGCAGCTTTAACAGCCGGGTGAACACTGAAGCTTTCTTT. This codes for CASSFNSRVNTEAFF. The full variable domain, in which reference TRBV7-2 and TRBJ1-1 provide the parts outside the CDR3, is GAGVSQSPSNKVTEKGKDVELRCDPISGHTALYWYRQSLGQGLEFLIYFQGNSAPDKSGLPSDRFSAERTGGSVSTLTIQRTQQEDSAVYLCASSFNSRVNTEAFFGQGTRLTVV.

The CDR3 DNA reads as TGTGCCAGCAGTTACTCGGGGACTAGCGGGCGGCTAGAGACCCAGTACTTC. Protein product: CASSYSGTSGRLETQYF. This sequence joins TRBV6-6 and TRBJ2-5; 12 nucleotides agree with TRBD2. In germline, CDR1 is MNHNY, CDR2 SVGAGI (reference sequence). V shed 0 bases and J 4 bases; nucleotides not matched to a gene: 6. The CDR3 totals 17 residues.

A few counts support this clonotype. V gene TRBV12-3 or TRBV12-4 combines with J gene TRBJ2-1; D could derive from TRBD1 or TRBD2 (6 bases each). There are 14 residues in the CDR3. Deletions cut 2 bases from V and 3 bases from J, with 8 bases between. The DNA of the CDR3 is TGTGCCAGCAGTTTAAGGGGGGTCTACAATGAGCAGTTCTTC. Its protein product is CASSLRGVYNEQFF.

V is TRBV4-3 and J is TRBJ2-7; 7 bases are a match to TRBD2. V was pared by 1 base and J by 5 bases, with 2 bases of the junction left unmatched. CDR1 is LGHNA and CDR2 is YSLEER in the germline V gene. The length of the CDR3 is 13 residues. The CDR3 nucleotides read TGCGCCAGCAGCCAAGCGGGAGGCCACGAGCAGTACTTC. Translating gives CASSQAGGHEQYF.

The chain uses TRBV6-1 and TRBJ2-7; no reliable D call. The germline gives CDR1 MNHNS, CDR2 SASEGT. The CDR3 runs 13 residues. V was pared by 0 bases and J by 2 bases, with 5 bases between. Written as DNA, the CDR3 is TGTGCCAGCAGTGAAGCGAGAGCCTACGAGCAGTACGTC. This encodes CASSEARAYEQYV.

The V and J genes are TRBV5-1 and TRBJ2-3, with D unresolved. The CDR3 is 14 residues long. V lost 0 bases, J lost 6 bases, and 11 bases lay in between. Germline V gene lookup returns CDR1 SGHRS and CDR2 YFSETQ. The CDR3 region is CASSLEASWDTQYF. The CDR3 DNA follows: TGCGCCAGCAGCTTGGAAGCGAGTTGGGATACGCAGTATTTT.

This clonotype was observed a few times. In DNA, the CDR3 is TGTGCCAGCAGTCGAATAGGAACTAGCTCCTACAATGAGCAGTTCTTC. Its translation: CASSRIGTSSYNEQFF. The chain joins TRBV6-2 or TRBV6-3 to TRBJ2-1; TRBD2 is a possible D gene (5 bases). Germline V CDR1 and CDR2: MNHEY, SVGEGT. The CDR3 contains 16 residues. Trimming took off 5 bases at V and 0 bases at J, with 14 bases between the two ends.

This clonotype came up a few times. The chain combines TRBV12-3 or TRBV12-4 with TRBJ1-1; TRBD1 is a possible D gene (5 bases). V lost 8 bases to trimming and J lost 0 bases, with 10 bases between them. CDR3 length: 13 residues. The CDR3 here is CASGRQMNTEAFF. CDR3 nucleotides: TGTGCCAGCGGAAGACAGATGAACACTGAAGCTTTCTTT.

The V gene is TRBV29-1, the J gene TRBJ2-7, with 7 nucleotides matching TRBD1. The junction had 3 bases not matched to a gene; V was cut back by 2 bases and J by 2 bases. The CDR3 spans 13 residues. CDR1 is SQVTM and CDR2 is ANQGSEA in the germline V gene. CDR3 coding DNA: TGCAGCGTTGAAATGGACAGGCCCTACGAGCAGTACTTC. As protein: CSVEMDRPYEQYF.

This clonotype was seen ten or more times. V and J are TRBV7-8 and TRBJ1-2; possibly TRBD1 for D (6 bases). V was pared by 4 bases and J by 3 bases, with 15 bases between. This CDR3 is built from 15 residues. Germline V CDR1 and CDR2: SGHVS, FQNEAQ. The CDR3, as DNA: TGTGCCAGCAGCTCGGGGAGACAGGACTACTATGGCTACACCTTC. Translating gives CASSSGRQDYYGYTF.

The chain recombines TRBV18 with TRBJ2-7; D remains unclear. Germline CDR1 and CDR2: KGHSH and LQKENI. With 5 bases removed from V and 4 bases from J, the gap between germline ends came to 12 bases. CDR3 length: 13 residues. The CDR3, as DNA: TGTGCCAGCTCATTGAGTGAGGCATACGAGCAGTACGTC. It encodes CASSLSEAYEQYV.

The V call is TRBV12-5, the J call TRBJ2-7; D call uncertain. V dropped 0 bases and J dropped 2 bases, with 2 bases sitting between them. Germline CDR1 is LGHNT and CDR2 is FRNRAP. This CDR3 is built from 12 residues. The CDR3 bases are TGTGCTAGTGGTTTGGTACCCTACGAGCAGTACGTC. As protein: CASGLVPYEQYV.

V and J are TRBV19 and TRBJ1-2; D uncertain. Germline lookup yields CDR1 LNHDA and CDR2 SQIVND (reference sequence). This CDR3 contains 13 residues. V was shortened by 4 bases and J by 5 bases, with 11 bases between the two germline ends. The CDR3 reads CASSKISPYGYTF. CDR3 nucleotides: TGTGCCAGTAGTAAGATCTCTCCTTATGGCTACACCTTC. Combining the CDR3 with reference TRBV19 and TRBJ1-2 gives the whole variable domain DGGITQSPKYLFRKEGQNVTLSCEQNLNHDAMYWYRQDPGQGLRLIYYSQIVNDFQKGDIAEGYSVSREKKESFPLTVTSAQKNPTAFYLCASSKISPYGYTFGSGTRLTVV.

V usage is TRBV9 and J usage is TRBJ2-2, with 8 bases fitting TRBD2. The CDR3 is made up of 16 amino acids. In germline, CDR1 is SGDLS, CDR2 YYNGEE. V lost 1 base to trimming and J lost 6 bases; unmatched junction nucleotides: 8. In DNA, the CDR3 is TGTGCCAGCAGCGTAAAAGCGGGAGTATTTCCCGGGGAGCTGTTTTTT. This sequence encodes CASSVKAGVFPGELFF.